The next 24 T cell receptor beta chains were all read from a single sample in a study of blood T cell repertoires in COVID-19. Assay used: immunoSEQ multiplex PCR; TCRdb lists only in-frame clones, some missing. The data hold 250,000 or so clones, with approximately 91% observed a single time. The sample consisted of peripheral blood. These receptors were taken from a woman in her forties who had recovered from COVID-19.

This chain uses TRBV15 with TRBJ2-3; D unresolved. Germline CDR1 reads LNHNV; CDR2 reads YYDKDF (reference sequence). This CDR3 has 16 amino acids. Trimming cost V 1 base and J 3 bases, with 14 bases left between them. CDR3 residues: CATSRGALFGTDTQYF. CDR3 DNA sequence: TGTGCCACCAGCAGAGGGGCACTTTTTGGGACAGATACGCAGTATTTT.

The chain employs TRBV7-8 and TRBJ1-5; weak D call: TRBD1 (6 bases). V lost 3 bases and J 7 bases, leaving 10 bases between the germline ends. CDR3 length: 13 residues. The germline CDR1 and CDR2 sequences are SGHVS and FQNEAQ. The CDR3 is CASSLGDMQPQHF. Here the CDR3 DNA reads TGTGCCAGCAGCTTGGGGGACATGCAGCCCCAGCATTTT.

The CDR3 loop reads CAWTSAYNEQFF. CDR3 in DNA: TGTGCCTGGACTAGCGCGTACAATGAGCAGTTCTTC. V gene TRBV30 combines with J gene TRBJ2-1; D perhaps matches TRBD2 (6 bases). Germline CDR1 is GTSNPN and CDR2 is SVGIG (reference sequence). V lost 4 bases and J lost 4, with 8 bases in between. This CDR3 has 12 amino acids. The full variable domain, its missing parts supplied by reference TRBV30 and TRBJ2-1, is SQTIHQWPATLVQPVGSPLSLECTVEGTSNPNLYWYRQAAGRGLQLLFYSVGIGQISSEVPQNLSASRPQDRQFILSSKKLLLSDSGFYLCAWTSAYNEQFFGPGTRLTVL.

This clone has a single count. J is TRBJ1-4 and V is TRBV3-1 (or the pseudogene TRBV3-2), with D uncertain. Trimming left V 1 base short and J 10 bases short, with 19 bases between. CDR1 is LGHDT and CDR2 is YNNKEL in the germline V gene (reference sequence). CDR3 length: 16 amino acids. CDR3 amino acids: CASSQAMTGGRGKLFF. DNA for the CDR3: TGTGCCAGCAGCCAAGCTATGACCGGCGGCCGTGGAAAACTGTTTTTT.

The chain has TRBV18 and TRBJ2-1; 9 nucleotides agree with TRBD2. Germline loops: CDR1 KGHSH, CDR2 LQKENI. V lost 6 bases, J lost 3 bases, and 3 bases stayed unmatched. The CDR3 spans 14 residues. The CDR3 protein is CASSLAGHYNEQFF. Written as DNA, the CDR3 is TGTGCCAGCTCCCTAGCGGGGCACTACAATGAGCAGTTCTTC.

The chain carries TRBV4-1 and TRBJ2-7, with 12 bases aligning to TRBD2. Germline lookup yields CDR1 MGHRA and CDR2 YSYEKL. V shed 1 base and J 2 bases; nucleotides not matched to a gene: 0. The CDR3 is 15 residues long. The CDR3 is CASSQGTSGAYEQYF. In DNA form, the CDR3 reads TGCGCCAGCAGCCAAGGGACTAGCGGGGCCTACGAGCAGTACTTC.

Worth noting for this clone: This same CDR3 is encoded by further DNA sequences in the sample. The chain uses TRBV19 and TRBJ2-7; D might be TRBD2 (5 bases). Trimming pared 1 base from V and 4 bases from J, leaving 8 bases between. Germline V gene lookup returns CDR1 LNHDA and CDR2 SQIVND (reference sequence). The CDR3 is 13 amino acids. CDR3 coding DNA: TGTGCCAGTAGTATAGGAGGAGGTTACGAGCAGTACTTC. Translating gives CASSIGGGYEQYF.

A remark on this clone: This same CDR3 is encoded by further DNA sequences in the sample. The chain's CDR3 is CAISESSGVETQYF. CDR3 DNA sequence: TGTGCCATCAGTGAGTCGAGTGGTGTGGAGACCCAGTACTTC. The V call is TRBV10-3, the J call TRBJ2-5; D is uncertain. CDR3 length: 14 residues. V dropped 0 bases and J dropped 5 bases, with 10 bases sitting between them. Per the germline V gene, CDR1 is ENHRY and CDR2 is SYGVKD.

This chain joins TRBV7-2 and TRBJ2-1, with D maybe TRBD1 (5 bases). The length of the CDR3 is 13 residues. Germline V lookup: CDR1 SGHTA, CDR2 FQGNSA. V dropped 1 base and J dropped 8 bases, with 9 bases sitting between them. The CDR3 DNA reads TGTGCCAGCAGCTTAGGTCAGGGCGATGAGCAGTTCTTC. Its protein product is CASSLGQGDEQFF.

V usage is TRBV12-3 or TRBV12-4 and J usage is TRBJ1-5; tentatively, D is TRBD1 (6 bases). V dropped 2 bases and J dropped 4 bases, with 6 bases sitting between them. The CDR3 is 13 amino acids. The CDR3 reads CASSLTGNQPQHF. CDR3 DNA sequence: TGTGCCAGCAGTTTAACAGGGAATCAGCCCCAGCATTTT.

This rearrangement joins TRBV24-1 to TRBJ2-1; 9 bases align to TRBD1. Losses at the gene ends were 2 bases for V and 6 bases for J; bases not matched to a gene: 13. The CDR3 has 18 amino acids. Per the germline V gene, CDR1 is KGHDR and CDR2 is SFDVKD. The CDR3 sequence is CATSDSFGGQGFANEQFF. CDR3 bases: TGTGCCACCAGTGATTCGTTCGGGGGACAGGGTTTTGCCAATGAGCAGTTCTTC.

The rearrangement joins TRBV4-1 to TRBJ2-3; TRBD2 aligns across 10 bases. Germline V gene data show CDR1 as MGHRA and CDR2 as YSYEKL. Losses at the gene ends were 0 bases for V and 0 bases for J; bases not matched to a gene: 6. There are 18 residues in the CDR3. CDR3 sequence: CASSQDEGTSDSTDTQYF. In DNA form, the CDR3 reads TGCGCCAGCAGCCAAGACGAGGGGACTAGCGATAGCACAGATACGCAGTATTTT.

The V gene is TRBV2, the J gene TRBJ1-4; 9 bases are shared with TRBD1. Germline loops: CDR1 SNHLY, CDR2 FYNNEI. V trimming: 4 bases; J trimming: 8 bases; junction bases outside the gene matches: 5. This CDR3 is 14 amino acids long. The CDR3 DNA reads TGTGCCAGCAGTGGGGGGACAGGGTACGAAAAACTGTTTTTT. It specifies CASSGGTGYEKLFF.

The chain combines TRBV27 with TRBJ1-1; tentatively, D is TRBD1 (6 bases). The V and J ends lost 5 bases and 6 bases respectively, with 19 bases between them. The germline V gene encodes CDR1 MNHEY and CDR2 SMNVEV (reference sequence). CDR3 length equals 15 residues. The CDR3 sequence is CASSTVQGRMAEAFF. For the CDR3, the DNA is TGTGCCAGCAGTACGGTACAGGGACGGATGGCTGAAGCTTTCTTT.

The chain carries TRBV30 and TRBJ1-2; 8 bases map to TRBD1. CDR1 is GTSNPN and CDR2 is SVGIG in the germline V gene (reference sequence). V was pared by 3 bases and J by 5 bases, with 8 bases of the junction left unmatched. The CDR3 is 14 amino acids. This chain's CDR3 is CAWRPRQGSYGYTF. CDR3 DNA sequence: TGTGCCTGGAGACCCAGACAGGGGTCGTATGGCTACACCTTC.

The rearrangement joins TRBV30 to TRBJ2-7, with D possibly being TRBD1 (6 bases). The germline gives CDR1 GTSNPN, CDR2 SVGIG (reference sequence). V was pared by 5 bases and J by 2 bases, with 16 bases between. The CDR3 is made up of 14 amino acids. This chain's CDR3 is CAWSFPGQTYEQYF. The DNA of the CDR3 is TGTGCCTGGTCCTTTCCGGGACAAACCTACGAGCAGTACTTC.

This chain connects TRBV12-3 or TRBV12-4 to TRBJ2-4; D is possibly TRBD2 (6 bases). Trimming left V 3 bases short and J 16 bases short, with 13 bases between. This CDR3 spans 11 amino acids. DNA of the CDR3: TGTGCCAGCAGTTTTCGGGGGAGAGTTTACTTC. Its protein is CASSFRGRVYF.

Here the CDR3 DNA reads TGTGCCAGCAGAATTCCAGGGGAGCGGCCCCAGCATTTT. Translated: CASRIPGERPQHF. The genes are TRBV6-5 and TRBJ1-5; possible D gene TRBD1, 6 bases. The CDR3 consists of 13 residues. Trimming shortened V by 6 bases and J by 9 bases, and 15 bases separated the two germline ends. CDR1 and CDR2 (germline): MNHEY, SVGAGI.

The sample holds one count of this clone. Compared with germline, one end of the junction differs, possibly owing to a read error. CDR3 amino acids: CASRGTSYTDTQYF. In DNA form, the CDR3 reads TGTGCCAGCAGGGGGACTAGCTATACAGATACACAGTATTTT. The chain has TRBV2 and TRBJ2-3; TRBD2 agrees at 9 bases. The CDR3 is 14 residues long. CDR1 SNHLY and CDR2 FYNNEI come from the germline V gene.

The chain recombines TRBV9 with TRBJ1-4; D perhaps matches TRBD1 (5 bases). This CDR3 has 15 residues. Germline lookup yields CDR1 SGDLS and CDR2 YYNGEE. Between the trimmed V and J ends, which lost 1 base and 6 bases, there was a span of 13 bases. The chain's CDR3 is CASSVSGDNDEKLFF. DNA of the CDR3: TGTGCCAGCAGCGTATCGGGGGATAACGATGAAAAACTGTTTTTT.

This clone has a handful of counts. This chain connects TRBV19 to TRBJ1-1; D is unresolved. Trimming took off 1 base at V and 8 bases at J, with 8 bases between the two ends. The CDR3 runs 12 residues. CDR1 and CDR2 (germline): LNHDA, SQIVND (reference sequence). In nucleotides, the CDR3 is TGTGCCAGTAGTATAGGGGCCGTAGAAGCTTTCTTT. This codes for CASSIGAVEAFF.

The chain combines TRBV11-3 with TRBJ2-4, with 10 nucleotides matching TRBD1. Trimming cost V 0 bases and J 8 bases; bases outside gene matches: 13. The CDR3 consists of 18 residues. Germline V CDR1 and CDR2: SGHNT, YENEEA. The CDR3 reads CASSLDPSTGGPGDIQYF. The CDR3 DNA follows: TGTGCCAGCAGCTTAGACCCCTCGACAGGGGGCCCAGGGGACATTCAGTACTTC.

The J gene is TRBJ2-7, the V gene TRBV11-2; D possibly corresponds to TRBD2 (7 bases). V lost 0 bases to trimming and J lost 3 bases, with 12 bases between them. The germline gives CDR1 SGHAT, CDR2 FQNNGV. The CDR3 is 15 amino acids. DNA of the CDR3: TGTGCCAGCAGCTTAGATCTGGGAGGGGGCTACGAGCAGTACTTC. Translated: CASSLDLGGGYEQYF.

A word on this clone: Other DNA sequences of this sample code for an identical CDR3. The CDR3 region is CASSTGVGNTIYF. DNA for the CDR3: TGTGCCAGCAGTACAGGGGTTGGAAACACCATATATTTT. The genes are TRBV25-1 and TRBJ1-3; 7 nucleotides align to TRBD1. CDR3 size: 13 residues. Germline V gene sequence: CDR1 MGHDK, CDR2 SYGVNS. V dropped 5 bases and J dropped 3; count of bases not matched to a gene: 1.